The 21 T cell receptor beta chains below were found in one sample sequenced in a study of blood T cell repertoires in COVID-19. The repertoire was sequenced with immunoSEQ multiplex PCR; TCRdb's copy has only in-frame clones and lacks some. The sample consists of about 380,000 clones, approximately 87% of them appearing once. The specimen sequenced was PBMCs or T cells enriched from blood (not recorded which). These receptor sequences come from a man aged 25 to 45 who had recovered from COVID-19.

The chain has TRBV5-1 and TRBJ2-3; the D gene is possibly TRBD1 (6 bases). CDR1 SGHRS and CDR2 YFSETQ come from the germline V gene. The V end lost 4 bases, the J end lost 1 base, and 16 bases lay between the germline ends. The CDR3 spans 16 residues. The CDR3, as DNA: TGCGCCAGCAGCGGAGCACAGGGAGTGGGCACAGATACGCAGTATTTT. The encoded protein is CASSGAQGVGTDTQYF. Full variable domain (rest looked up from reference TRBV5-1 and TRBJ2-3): KAGVTQTPRYLIKTRGQQVTLSCSPISGHRSVSWYQQTPGQGLQFLFEYFSETQRNKGNFPGRFSGRQFSNSRSEMNVSTLELGDSALYLCASSGAQGVGTDTQYFGPGTRLTVL.

CDR3 bases: TGTGCCTGGAGCCTAGGGACAGTCGGGGGAGGTAGCAATCAGCCCCAGCATTTT. Its translation: CAWSLGTVGGGSNQPQHF. V is TRBV30 and J is TRBJ1-5, with TRBD1 matching 7 bases. The germline CDR1 and CDR2 sequences are GTSNPN and SVGIG (reference sequence). The length of the CDR3 is 18 residues. Trimming at V came to 3 bases and at J to 0 bases, leaving 14 bases not matched to a gene.

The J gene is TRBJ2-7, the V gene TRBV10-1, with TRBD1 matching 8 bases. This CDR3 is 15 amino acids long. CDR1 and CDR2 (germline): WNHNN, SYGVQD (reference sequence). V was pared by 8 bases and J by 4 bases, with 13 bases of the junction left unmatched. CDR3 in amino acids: CASGSPGQGIYEQYF. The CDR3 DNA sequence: TGCGCCAGCGGCTCACCCGGACAGGGAATTTACGAGCAGTACTTC.

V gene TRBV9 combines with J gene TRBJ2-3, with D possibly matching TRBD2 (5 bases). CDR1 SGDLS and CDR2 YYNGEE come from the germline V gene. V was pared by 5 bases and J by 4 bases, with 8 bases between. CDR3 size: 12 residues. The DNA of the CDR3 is TGTGCCAGCAGTCGACTATCAGATACGCAGTATTTT. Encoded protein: CASSRLSDTQYF.

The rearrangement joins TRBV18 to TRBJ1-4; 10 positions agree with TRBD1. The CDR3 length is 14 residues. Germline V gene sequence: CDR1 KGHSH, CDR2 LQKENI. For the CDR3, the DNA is TGTGCAACGACAGGGGGCCTGACTAATGAAAAACTGTTTTTT. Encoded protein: CATTGGLTNEKLFF.

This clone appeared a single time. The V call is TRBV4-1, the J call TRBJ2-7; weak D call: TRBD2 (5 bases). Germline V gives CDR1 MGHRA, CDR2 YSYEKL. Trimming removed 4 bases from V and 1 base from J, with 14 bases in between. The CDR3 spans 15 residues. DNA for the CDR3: TGCGCCAGCAGCCGGACTCAACAAGGGTCCTACGAGCAGTACTTC. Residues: CASSRTQQGSYEQYF.

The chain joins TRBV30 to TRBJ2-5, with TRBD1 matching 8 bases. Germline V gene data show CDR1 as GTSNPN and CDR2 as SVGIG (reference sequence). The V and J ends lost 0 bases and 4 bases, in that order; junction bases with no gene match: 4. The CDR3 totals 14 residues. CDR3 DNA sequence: TGTGCCTGGAGTGTACAGGGGGGCCCAGAGACCCAGTACTTC. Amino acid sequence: CAWSVQGGPETQYF. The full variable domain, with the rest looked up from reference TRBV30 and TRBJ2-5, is SQTIHQWPATLVQPVGSPLSLECTVEGTSNPNLYWYRQAAGRGLQLLFYSVGIGQISSEVPQNLSASRPQDRQFILSSKKLLLSDSGFYLCAWSVQGGPETQYFGPGTRLLVL.

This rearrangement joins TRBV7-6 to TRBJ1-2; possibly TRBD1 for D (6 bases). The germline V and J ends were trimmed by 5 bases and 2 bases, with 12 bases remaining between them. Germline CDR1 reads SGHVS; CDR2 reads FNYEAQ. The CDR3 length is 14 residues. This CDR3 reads CASSPSTGNYGYTF. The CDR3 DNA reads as TGTGCCAGCAGCCCGTCGACAGGAAACTATGGCTACACCTTC.

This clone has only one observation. The chain's CDR3 is CASSQDFRVRGQISYGYTF. The CDR3, as DNA: TGCGCCAGCAGCCAAGATTTCCGGGTCAGGGGGCAGATAAGCTATGGCTACACCTTC. The chain couples TRBV4-1 to TRBJ1-2; 8 bases match TRBD1. Germline V gene sequence: CDR1 MGHRA, CDR2 YSYEKL. CDR3 length: 19 residues. Unmatched junction bases numbered 16, after V lost 0 bases and J lost 4 bases.

The CDR3 region is CASRQGAANTEAFF. CDR3 bases: TGCGCCAGTAGACAGGGGGCGGCGAACACTGAAGCTTTCTTT. The V and J genes are TRBV10-2 and TRBJ1-1, with 10 positions matching TRBD1. Germline CDR1 WSHSY, CDR2 SAAADI. The ends lost 9 bases at V and 1 base at J; junction bases unmatched: 5. The CDR3 extends over 14 amino acids.

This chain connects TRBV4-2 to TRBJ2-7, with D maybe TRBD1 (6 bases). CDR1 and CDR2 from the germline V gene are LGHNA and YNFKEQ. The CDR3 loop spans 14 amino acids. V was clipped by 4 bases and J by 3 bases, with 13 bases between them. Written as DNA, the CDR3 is TGTGCCAGCAGCCCCAGGGACACGAACTACGAGCAGTACTTC. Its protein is CASSPRDTNYEQYF.

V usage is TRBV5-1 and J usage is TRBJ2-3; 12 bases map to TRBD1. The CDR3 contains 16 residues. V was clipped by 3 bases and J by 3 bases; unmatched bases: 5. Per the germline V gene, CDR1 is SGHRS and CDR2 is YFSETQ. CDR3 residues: CASSWDRGLKTDTQYF. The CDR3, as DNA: TGCGCCAGCAGCTGGGACAGGGGGCTGAAGACAGATACGCAGTATTTT.

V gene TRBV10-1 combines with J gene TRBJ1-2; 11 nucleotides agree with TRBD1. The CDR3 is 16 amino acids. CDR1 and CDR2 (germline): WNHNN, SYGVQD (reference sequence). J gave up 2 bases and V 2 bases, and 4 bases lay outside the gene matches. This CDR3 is CASSEGQGALNYGYTF. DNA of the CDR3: TGCGCCAGCAGTGAGGGACAGGGGGCTTTGAACTATGGCTACACCTTC.

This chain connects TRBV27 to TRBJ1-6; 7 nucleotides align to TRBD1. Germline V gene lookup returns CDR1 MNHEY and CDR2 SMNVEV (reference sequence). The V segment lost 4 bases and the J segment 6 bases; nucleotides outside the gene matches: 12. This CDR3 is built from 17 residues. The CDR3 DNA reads TGTGCCAGCAGTTCCCTGATTACGAGACAGGGTAATTCACCCCTCCACTTT. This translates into CASSSLITRQGNSPLHF.

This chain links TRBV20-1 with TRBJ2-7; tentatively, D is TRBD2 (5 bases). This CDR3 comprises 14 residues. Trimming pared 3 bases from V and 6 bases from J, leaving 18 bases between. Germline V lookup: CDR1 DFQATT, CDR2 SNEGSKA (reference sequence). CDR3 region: CSASWFGGESEQYF. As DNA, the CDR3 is TGCAGTGCTAGTTGGTTCGGAGGAGAAAGCGAGCAGTACTTC.

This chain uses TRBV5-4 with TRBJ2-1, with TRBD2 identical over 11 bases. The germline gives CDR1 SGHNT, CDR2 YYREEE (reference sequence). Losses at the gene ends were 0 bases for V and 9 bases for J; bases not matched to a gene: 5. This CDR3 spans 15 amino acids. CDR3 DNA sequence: TGTGCCAGCAGCTTGGTTAGCGGGGGGGCTAGTGAGCAGTTCTTC. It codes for CASSLVSGGASEQFF.

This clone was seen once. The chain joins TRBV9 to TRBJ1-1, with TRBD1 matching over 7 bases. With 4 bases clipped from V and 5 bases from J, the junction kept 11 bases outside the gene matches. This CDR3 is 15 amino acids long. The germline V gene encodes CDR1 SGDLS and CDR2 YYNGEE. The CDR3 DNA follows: TGTGCCAGCAGCACAACTACAGGGGTAGGGACTGAAGCTTTCTTT. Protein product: CASSTTTGVGTEAFF.

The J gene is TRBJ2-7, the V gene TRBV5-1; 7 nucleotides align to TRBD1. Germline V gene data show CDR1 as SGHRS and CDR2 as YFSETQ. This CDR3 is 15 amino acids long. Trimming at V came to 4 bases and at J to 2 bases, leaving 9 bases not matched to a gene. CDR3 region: CASSQGQLRTYEQYF. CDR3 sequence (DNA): TGCGCCAGCAGCCAGGGACAGCTTAGAACCTACGAGCAGTACTTC.

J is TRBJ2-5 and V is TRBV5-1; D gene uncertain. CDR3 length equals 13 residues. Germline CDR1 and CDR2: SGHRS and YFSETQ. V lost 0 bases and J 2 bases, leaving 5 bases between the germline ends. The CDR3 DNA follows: TGCGCCAGCAGCTTGGCCGTACAAGAGACCCAGTACTTC. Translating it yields CASSLAVQETQYF.

For the CDR3, the DNA is TGCGCCAGCAGCCCGACGTCGGGACTAAGCACAGATACGCAGTATTTT. This translates into CASSPTSGLSTDTQYF. The chain combines TRBV4-1 with TRBJ2-3, with TRBD2 identical over 7 bases. V lost 4 bases and J lost 0; bases outside the gene matches: 7. This CDR3 contains 16 residues. Looked up from germline, CDR1 is MGHRA and CDR2 is YSYEKL.

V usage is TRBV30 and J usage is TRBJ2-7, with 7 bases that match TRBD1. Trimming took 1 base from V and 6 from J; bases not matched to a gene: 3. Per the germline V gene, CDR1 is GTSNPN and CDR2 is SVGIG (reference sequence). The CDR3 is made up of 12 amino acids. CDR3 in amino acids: CAWSAGQLEQYF. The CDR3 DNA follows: TGTGCCTGGAGTGCGGGACAGCTCGAGCAGTACTTC. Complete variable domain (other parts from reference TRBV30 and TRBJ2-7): SQTIHQWPATLVQPVGSPLSLECTVEGTSNPNLYWYRQAAGRGLQLLFYSVGIGQISSEVPQNLSASRPQDRQFILSSKKLLLSDSGFYLCAWSAGQLEQYFGPGTRLTVT.